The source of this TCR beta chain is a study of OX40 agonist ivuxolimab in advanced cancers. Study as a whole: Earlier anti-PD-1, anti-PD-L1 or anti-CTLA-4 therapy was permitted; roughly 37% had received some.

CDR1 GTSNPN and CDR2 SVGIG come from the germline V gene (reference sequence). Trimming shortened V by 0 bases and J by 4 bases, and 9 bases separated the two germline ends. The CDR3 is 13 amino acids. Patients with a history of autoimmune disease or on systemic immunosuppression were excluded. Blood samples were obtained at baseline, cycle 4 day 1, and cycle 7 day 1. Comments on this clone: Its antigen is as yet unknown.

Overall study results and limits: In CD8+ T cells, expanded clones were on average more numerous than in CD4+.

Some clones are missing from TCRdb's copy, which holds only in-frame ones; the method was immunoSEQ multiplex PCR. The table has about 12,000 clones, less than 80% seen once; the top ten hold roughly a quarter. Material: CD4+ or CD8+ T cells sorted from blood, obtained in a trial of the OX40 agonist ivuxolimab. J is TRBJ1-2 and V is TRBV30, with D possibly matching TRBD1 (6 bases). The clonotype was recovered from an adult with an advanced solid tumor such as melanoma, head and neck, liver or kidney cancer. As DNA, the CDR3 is TGTGCCTGGAGTGTTGGGGGCTTCTATGGCTACACCTTC. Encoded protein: CAWSVGGFYGYTF.